The 27 T cell receptor beta chains below come from one sample, sequenced in a study of CD8+CD57+ T cells in acquired aplastic anemia. TCR beta VDJ combinations and CDR3 sequences were profiled from genomic DNA. TCRdb passed the reads through MiXCR, listing each CDR3 protein once. Seen here are roughly 250,000 distinct CDR3 sequences, more than 40% observed once, and the top ten hold 7.8%. Patients chosen for sequencing had shown CD8+CD57+ cell expansion by flow cytometry. Sequencing was done on a sample of sorted CD4+, CD8+, or CD8+CD57+ T cells (not recorded which) from PBMCs. Receptors were obtained from a human donor with aplastic anemia.

This chain connects TRBV7-9 to TRBJ1-6; TRBD1 matches at 8 bases. This CDR3 region has 14 residues. The germline V gene has CDR1 SEHNR and CDR2 FQNEAQ (reference sequence). After removal of 5 bases from V and 8 bases from J, the junction contained 5 bases not matched to a gene. The CDR3 DNA reads as TGTGCCAGCAGCCCGACAGGGGAGGATTCACCCCTCCACTTT. Its translation is CASSPTGEDSPLHF.

A note on this clonotype: A much more abundant neighbour one base away suggests this may be a read error. This chain joins TRBV5-4 and TRBJ1-1; 7 positions match TRBD1. CDR1 and CDR2 (germline): SGHNT, YYREEE (reference sequence). The CDR3 is 16 amino acids. Germline trimming cut 1 base from V and 6 bases from J; bases unmatched to any gene: 12. This CDR3 is CASSLRKGALHAEAFF. The CDR3 coding sequence is TGTGCCAGCAGCTTGCGGAAGGGGGCGCTTCACGCTGAAGCTTTCTTT.

V is TRBV19 and J is TRBJ2-7, with 9 bases lining up with TRBD1. CDR1 is LNHDA, CDR2 SQIVND, per germline (reference sequence). CDR3 length: 16 residues. J lost 4 bases, V lost 4 bases, and 11 bases had no gene match. CDR3 in amino acids: CASSTGEGQGGYEQYF. The CDR3 nucleotides read TGTGCCAGTAGTACGGGAGAGGGACAGGGAGGGTACGAGCAGTACTTC.

The CDR3 bases are TGTGCCAGCCGCTTGGCTACACGGTATAATTCACCCCTCCACTTT. Translation: CASRLATRYNSPLHF. J is TRBJ1-6 and V is TRBV19; no reliable D call. CDR3 size: 15 residues. The germline gives CDR1 LNHDA, CDR2 SQIVND (reference sequence). Trimming stripped 9 bases from V and 4 bases from J, with 16 bases between.

The gene calls are TRBV7-2 and TRBJ2-7, with 9 bases lining up with TRBD1. Trimming removed 6 bases from V and 4 bases from J; junction bases left unmatched: 10. This CDR3 region has 15 residues. Germline loops: CDR1 SGHTA, CDR2 FQGNSA. The DNA of the CDR3 is TGTGCCAGCAGTCCGCGAGAGACAGGGGGATACGAGCAGTACTTC. This encodes CASSPRETGGYEQYF.

This chain's CDR3 is CASSLQQGLFHNSPLHF. CDR3 nucleotides: TGTGCCAGCAGTTTGCAGCAGGGCCTCTTCCATAATTCACCCCTCCACTTT. This chain joins TRBV27 and TRBJ1-6, with a possible D match to TRBD1 (5 bases). The ends were cut back, 3 bases at V and 5 bases at J, with 17 bases in the middle. CDR1 and CDR2 (germline): MNHEY, SMNVEV (reference sequence). This CDR3 comprises 17 residues.

J is TRBJ1-6 and V is TRBV4-1; 9 nucleotides match TRBD1. V lost 4 bases to trimming and J lost 5 bases; unmatched junction nucleotides: 15. The CDR3 has 19 amino acids. The germline CDR1 and CDR2 sequences are MGHRA and YSYEKL. CDR3 sequence (DNA): TGCGCCAGCAGCCGTTATATCCCGGGACAGGGTCTAGATAATTCACCCCTCCACTTT. Translated, it gives CASSRYIPGQGLDNSPLHF.

This chain connects TRBV27 to TRBJ2-1; unclear D gene. CDR1 and CDR2 from the germline V gene are MNHEY and SMNVEV (reference sequence). The CDR3 runs 13 residues. Trimming took off 0 bases at V and 8 bases at J, with 8 bases between the two ends. CDR3 sequence: CASSLSRPDEQFF. In DNA, the CDR3 is TGTGCCAGCAGTTTATCGAGGCCCGATGAGCAGTTCTTC.

The rearrangement uses TRBV12-3 or TRBV12-4 and TRBJ2-1; D ambiguous. Matching the DNA end better, TRBJ2-7 makes the J call doubtful. The length of the CDR3 is 12 residues. As DNA, the CDR3 is TGTGCCAGCAGTTTGTGGCCCTACGAGCAGTACTTC. Its protein product is CASSLWPYEQYF.

There are many counts of this clonotype. This chain connects TRBV10-3 to TRBJ1-1, with TRBD1 identical over 10 bases. The germline CDR1 and CDR2 sequences are ENHRY and SYGVKD. Unmatched junction bases numbered 10, after V lost 0 bases and J lost 3 bases. This CDR3 spans 18 amino acids. Written as DNA, the CDR3 is TGTGCCATCAGTGAGTCACCGGGACAGGGGTTCACGGACACTGAAGCTTTCTTT. It is translated as CAISESPGQGFTDTEAFF.

The chain links TRBV11-2 to TRBJ2-3, with D possibly TRBD1 on 5 matching bases. The CDR3 is 13 residues long. Between the trimmed V and J ends, which lost 4 bases and 5 bases, there was a span of 10 bases. The germline CDR1 and CDR2 sequences are SGHAT and FQNNGV. The CDR3 loop reads CASSSGQGDTQYF. As DNA, the CDR3 is TGTGCCAGCAGCTCCGGTCAGGGAGATACGCAGTATTTT.

The chain uses TRBV29-1 and TRBJ2-7; TRBD2 aligns across 10 bases. The DNA end lines up better with TRBJ2-1; the J call may be wrong. The CDR3 has 14 residues. Germline V gene sequence: CDR1 SQVTM, CDR2 ANQGSEA. The DNA for the CDR3 is TGCAGCGTGATACTAGCGGGGCACTACAATGAGCAGTTCTTC. It translates to CSVILAGHYNEQFF.

As for this clonotype: One end of the junction is discordant with germline, which a read error may explain. The rearrangement uses TRBV15 and TRBJ2-7; no clear D gene. CDR1 LNHNV and CDR2 YYDKDF come from the germline V gene (reference sequence). The CDR3 contains 13 residues. CDR3 loop: CATSREAFYERYF. The CDR3 nucleotides are TGTGCCACCAGCAGAGAGGCCTTTTACGAGCGGTACTTC. Complete variable domain (other parts from reference TRBV15 and TRBJ2-7): DAMVIQNPRYQVTQFGKPVTLSCSQTLNHNVMYWYQQKSSQAPKLLFHYYDKDFNNEADTPDNFQSRRPNTSFCFLDIRSPGLGDTAMYLCATSREAFYERYFGPGTRLTVT.

In its sample, this clonotype was seen many times. The chain joins TRBV13 to TRBJ1-2; 8 bases map to TRBD1. The CDR3 has 16 amino acids. CDR1 is PRHDT and CDR2 is FYEKMQ in the germline V gene (reference sequence). The junction had 12 bases not matched to a gene; V was cut back by 5 bases and J by 4 bases. The CDR3 nucleotides read TGTGCCAGCAGCCCCTCTCCCGGGACAGGTATCTATGGCTACACCTTC. Translation gives CASSPSPGTGIYGYTF.

As for this clonotype: One base away lies a much larger clone, so this may be a sequencing read error. The chain carries TRBV2 and TRBJ1-1, with D uncertain. V was shortened by 7 bases and J by 1 base, with 4 bases between the two germline ends. CDR3 size: 11 residues. CDR1 SNHLY and CDR2 FYNNEI come from the germline V gene. Here the CDR3 reads CASKWNTEAFF. The CDR3, as DNA: TGTGCCAGCAAGTGGAACACTGAAGCTTTCTTT. Together with reference TRBV2 and TRBJ1-1, the CDR3 gives the full variable domain: EPEVTQTPSHQVTQMGQEVILRCVPISNHLYFYWYRQILGQKVEFLVSFYNNEISEKSEIFDDQFSVERPDGSNFTLKIRSTKLEDSAMYFCASKWNTEAFFGQGTRLTVV.

This rearrangement joins TRBV19 to TRBJ2-7; D is perhaps TRBD1 (5 bases). The CDR3 extends over 13 amino acids. In germline, CDR1 is LNHDA, CDR2 SQIVND (reference sequence). The V end lost 7 bases, the J end lost 5 bases, and 15 bases lay between the germline ends. The CDR3 spells CASNKRGRNEQYF. The CDR3, as DNA: TGTGCCAGTAACAAAAGGGGAAGAAACGAGCAGTACTTC.

Of note for this clonotype: One end of the junction does not line up with germline, which may come from a read error. In DNA, the CDR3 is TGTGCCAGCAGTGAAGAGGGTTTGGGCAATCAGCCCCAGCATTTT. Residues: CASSEEGLGNQPQHF. This rearrangement joins TRBV10-3 to TRBJ1-5; D unclear. This CDR3 contains 15 residues. Germline V CDR1 and CDR2: ENHRY, SYGVKD.

CDR3 residues: CSARTGTTYEQFF. The CDR3, as DNA: TGCAGTGCTAGGACCGGGACTACCTATGAGCAGTTCTTC. The chain employs TRBV20-1 and TRBJ2-1; 7 nucleotides agree with TRBD2. With V trimmed by 3 bases and J by 8 bases, 7 bases remained unmatched. The CDR3 has 13 residues. Germline V lookup: CDR1 DFQATT, CDR2 SNEGSKA (reference sequence).

This clonotype has at least ten counts. The V gene is TRBV20-1, the J gene TRBJ2-3; 10 bases agree with TRBD2. Trimming cost V 6 bases and J 3 bases; bases outside gene matches: 9. Germline-derived CDR1 and CDR2 are DFQATT and SNEGSKA (reference sequence). This CDR3 is built from 15 residues. The CDR3 loop reads CSAIGTSVPTDTQYF. The CDR3 nucleotides read TGCAGTGCAATCGGGACTAGCGTCCCAACAGATACGCAGTATTTT.

This clonotype was detected ten times or more. This sequence joins TRBV2 and TRBJ1-1, with no clear D. The CDR3 totals 14 residues. V dropped 1 base and J dropped 1 base, with 7 bases sitting between them. The germline CDR1 and CDR2 sequences are SNHLY and FYNNEI. The CDR3 is CASSEEFQNTEAFF. CDR3 in DNA: TGTGCCAGCAGTGAAGAATTCCAGAACACTGAAGCTTTCTTT. Full variable domain (remainder filled in from reference TRBV2 and TRBJ1-1): EPEVTQTPSHQVTQMGQEVILRCVPISNHLYFYWYRQILGQKVEFLVSFYNNEISEKSEIFDDQFSVERPDGSNFTLKIRSTKLEDSAMYFCASSEEFQNTEAFFGQGTRLTVV.

The V gene is TRBV10-2, the J gene TRBJ2-7; 8 bases fit TRBD1. The CDR3 covers 15 residues. The V gene's germline CDR1 is WSHSY and CDR2 SAAADI. With V trimmed by 0 bases and J by 2 bases, 3 bases remained unmatched. CDR3 region: CASSESTGDTYEQYF. The CDR3 DNA reads TGCGCCAGCAGTGAGTCGACAGGGGACACCTACGAGCAGTACTTC.

The chain combines TRBV2 with TRBJ2-7; 7 bases fit TRBD1. The CDR3 contains 16 residues. V trimming: 8 bases; J trimming: 6 bases; junction bases outside the gene matches: 19. The germline V gene has CDR1 SNHLY and CDR2 FYNNEI. The CDR3 DNA follows: TGTGCCAGCGAGGCTAGACAGGGCTCTAACCTCGGCGAGCAGTACTTC. Amino acid sequence: CASEARQGSNLGEQYF.

This clonotype was counted a few times. The chain links TRBV9 to TRBJ1-1; D is unclear. The CDR3 runs 16 residues. The V end was cut by 0 bases, the J end by 6 bases, with 18 bases between. Germline V gene data show CDR1 as SGDLS and CDR2 as YYNGEE. The CDR3 is CASSVEPLPGGAEAFF. The CDR3 nucleotides are TGTGCCAGCAGCGTAGAACCCCTCCCGGGCGGGGCTGAAGCTTTCTTT.

This clonotype came up many times. CDR3 DNA: TGCGCCAGCAGCCAGACGACTAGCGGGGCTTACGAGCAGTACTTC. Translated, it gives CASSQTTSGAYEQYF. This sequence joins TRBV4-1 and TRBJ2-7; 11 bases are shared with TRBD2. V was pared by 3 bases and J by 4 bases, with 5 bases of the junction left unmatched. The CDR3 covers 15 residues. Germline-derived CDR1 and CDR2 are MGHRA and YSYEKL.

There are a few counts of this clonotype. Being one base from a much bigger clone, this may be a read error. Here the CDR3 omits its conserved ending phenylalanine or tryptophan, so a read error is the likely source. The V gene is TRBV4-1, the J gene TRBJ2-7, with D hard to call. In germline, CDR1 is MGHRA, CDR2 YSYEKL. This CDR3 has 13 amino acids. V was cut by 0 bases and J by 7 bases, with 10 bases left in between. The CDR3 sequence: CASSQDRQREQYL. In DNA, the CDR3 is TGCGCCAGCAGCCAAGATCGGCAGCGTGAGCAGTACCTC.

This clonotype was observed many times. J is TRBJ1-6 and V is TRBV10-3; D may be TRBD1 (5 bases). In germline, CDR1 is ENHRY, CDR2 SYGVKD. Trimming removed 3 bases at V and 5 bases at J, with 11 bases between. CDR3 length: 15 residues. This CDR3 reads CAISDGGAHNSPLHF. CDR3 DNA: TGTGCCATCAGTGACGGTGGGGCCCATAATTCACCCCTCCACTTT.

The rearrangement joins TRBV20-1 to TRBJ2-1, with D perhaps assigned TRBD1 or TRBD2 (5 bases each). This CDR3 has 16 residues. Per germline, CDR1 DFQATT and CDR2 SNEGSKA (reference sequence). The V end lost 0 bases, the J end lost 7 bases, and 19 bases lay between the germline ends. The CDR3 here is CSARDLRAEGPNEQFF. As DNA, the CDR3 is TGCAGTGCTAGAGATCTAAGGGCAGAGGGACCAAATGAGCAGTTCTTC.